The 13 T cell receptor beta chains presented below share a single source sample, sequenced in a study of shared clonotypes between healthy human individuals. The assay was immunoSEQ multiplex PCR, and TCRdb's table has in-frame clones only and misses some. The data hold hundreds of thousands of clones, with approximately 75% observed a single time. The sequenced material came from memory CD4+ T cells sorted from blood. Subset: CD45RA-negative fraction. The origin of the receptors is a woman aged 25 to 39 in good health.

The chain combines TRBV20-1 with TRBJ2-7; D is undetermined. CDR1 and CDR2 (germline): DFQATT, SNEGSKA (reference sequence). V was trimmed by 6 bases and J by 6 bases, leaving 12 bases between them. This CDR3 spans 11 amino acids. The CDR3 sequence: CSAKQGVEQYF. The CDR3 region has the DNA TGCAGTGCCAAACAAGGAGTCGAGCAGTACTTC.

This chain connects TRBV28 to TRBJ1-3, with D possibly TRBD1 on 5 matching bases. With 6 bases removed from V and 0 bases from J, the gap between germline ends came to 15 bases. The germline gives CDR1 MDHEN, CDR2 SYDVKM. The CDR3 extends over 16 amino acids. The CDR3: CASSSPGLRSGNTIYF. CDR3 DNA: TGTGCCAGCAGCTCCCCGGGACTTCGCTCTGGAAACACCATATATTTT.

This chain uses TRBV7-3 with TRBJ1-1; D might be TRBD1 (5 bases). Germline V gene data show CDR1 as SGHTA and CDR2 as FQGTGA. CDR3 length: 16 amino acids. Trimming stripped 2 bases from V and 1 base from J, with 14 bases between. Here the CDR3 reads CASSLGGDDENTEAFF. The CDR3 DNA is TGTGCCAGCAGCTTAGGGGGGGACGACGAGAACACTGAAGCTTTCTTT.

The CDR3 DNA is TGTGCCAGCAGGGGGACGGCGCAGAACTATGGCTACACCTTC. It encodes CASRGTAQNYGYTF. The rearrangement links TRBV28 to TRBJ1-2; a weak D match, TRBD1 (5 bases). The CDR3 extends over 14 amino acids. CDR1 MDHEN and CDR2 SYDVKM come from the germline V gene. The V end was cut by 6 bases, the J end by 2 bases, with 13 bases between.

This rearrangement joins TRBV11-2 to TRBJ2-1; TRBD2 is a possible D gene (6 bases). Germline assignment: CDR1 SGHAT and CDR2 FQNNGV. Trimming removed 0 bases at V and 7 bases at J, with 25 bases between. This CDR3 has 19 residues. The chain's CDR3 is CASSLDVLSRREPANEQFF. CDR3 DNA: TGTGCCAGCAGCTTAGACGTTTTGTCTAGGAGGGAACCAGCAAATGAGCAGTTCTTC.

The chain is built from TRBV6-6 and TRBJ1-1, with D maybe TRBD1 (5 bases). CDR3 length: 15 amino acids. V lost 6 bases and J lost 1, with 15 bases in between. Germline V gene lookup returns CDR1 MNHNY and CDR2 SVGAGI (reference sequence). CDR3 DNA: TGTGCCAGCAGCACCGGGCAGGGACCGAACACTGAAGCTTTCTTT. Its translation: CASSTGQGPNTEAFF.

The rearrangement links TRBV6-6 to TRBJ1-5, with D perhaps TRBD1 (6 bases). The germline gives CDR1 MNHNY, CDR2 SVGAGI (reference sequence). V lost 6 bases, J lost 2 bases, and 8 bases lay in between. The CDR3 has 13 residues. The CDR3 spells CASRWTGNQPQHF. CDR3 in DNA: TGTGCCAGCAGGTGGACAGGCAATCAGCCCCAGCATTTT.

This chain joins TRBV7-7 and TRBJ2-7, with D possibly matching TRBD1 (8 bases). The CDR3 contains 14 residues. The V gene's germline CDR1 is SSHAT and CDR2 FNYEAQ (reference sequence). The V gene lost 6 bases and the J gene lost 0 bases, with 12 bases spanning the gap. CDR3 DNA sequence: TGTGCCAGCAGTACAGGGGGGGACTCCTACGAGCAGTACTTC. Translating gives CASSTGGDSYEQYF.

This clone was seen a handful of times. The chain is built from TRBV19 and TRBJ1-4, with D hard to call. In germline, CDR1 is LNHDA, CDR2 SQIVND (reference sequence). With 8 bases removed from V and 8 bases from J, the gap between germline ends came to 18 bases. This CDR3 spans 14 amino acids. The CDR3, as DNA: TGTGCCAGTCACGGACGGAAAGAAGGAGAAAAACTGTTTTTT. Translation: CASHGRKEGEKLFF.

As concerns this clone: The sample contains more than one DNA sequence encoding this CDR3. The CDR3 DNA sequence: TGCAGTGCTAGTCCAGGTGGCTACACCTTC. It yields the protein CSASPGGYTF. The chain carries TRBV20-1 and TRBJ1-2; D not resolved. The V and J ends lost 3 bases and 7 bases respectively, with 6 bases between them. Germline V gives CDR1 DFQATT, CDR2 SNEGSKA (reference sequence). This CDR3 has 10 residues.

The chain has TRBV9 and TRBJ2-1; maybe TRBD1 (6 bases). The V end was cut by 4 bases, the J end by 7 bases, with 9 bases between. This CDR3 is built from 12 residues. CDR1 and CDR2 (germline): SGDLS, YYNGEE. The DNA of the CDR3 is TGTGCCAGCAGCAGAACAGGGAATGAGCAGTTCTTC. Protein sequence: CASSRTGNEQFF.

This chain uses TRBV6-1 with TRBJ1-5; no clear D gene. This CDR3 has 15 amino acids. Germline lookup yields CDR1 MNHNS and CDR2 SASEGT. V was pared by 7 bases and J by 0 bases, with 13 bases between. The CDR3 nucleotides are TGTGCCAGCACCGGAAATAGGAATAGCAATCAGCCCCAGCATTTT. Its translation: CASTGNRNSNQPQHF.

The chain recombines TRBV7-9 with TRBJ2-7; D is possibly TRBD1 or TRBD2 (5 bases each). From germline, CDR1 is SEHNR and CDR2 FQNEAQ (reference sequence). The CDR3 sequence is 16 residues long. The V end lost 2 bases, the J end lost 2 bases, and 16 bases lay between the germline ends. CDR3 in amino acids: CASSLSGRDGAYEQYF. CDR3 DNA: TGTGCCAGCAGCTTAAGTGGCAGGGACGGTGCCTACGAGCAGTACTTC. The full variable domain, rest sourced from reference TRBV7-9 and TRBJ2-7, is DTGVSQNPRHKITKRGQNVTFRCDPISEHNRLYWYRQTLGQGPEFLTYFQNEAQLEKSRLLSDRFSAERPKGSFSTLEIQRTEQGDSAMYLCASSLSGRDGAYEQYFGPGTRLTVT.